Reported below is one TCR beta chain. This clone showed up just a few times. Its antigen is unknown. No base-level quality is on record; no much larger clone is a single base apart. The data belong to a study of blood T cell repertoires in COVID-19 (dated by TCRdb to between 2020 and 2021). Turning to the overall study: Collaborator samples came from the United States, Italy and Spain and covered acute and convalescent phases of COVID-19. The material from the prospective study consisted of cDNA or gDNA derived from T cells, B-cell-depleted T cells, or PBMCs. Subjects who had been exposed to COVID-19, were actively infected with it, or had recovered from it provided the deeply sampled blood TCRbeta repertoires that made up the dataset. The repertoires were released in a freely available public database meant as a resource for research on the immune response to SARS-CoV-2. The samples were drawn from two sources: the first 160 participants of the ongoing ImmuneRACE study, and about 1,300 subjects contributed by 6 global collaborators. A de-identified subject ID, COVID-19 status, age in years and sex were almost always included in the sample metadata. HLA class I and class II types, where available, came from metadata supplied by the sample provider rather than from assay-based typing. The paper's findings and limits, for the study overall: How much clinical and demographic metadata was included differed by source and by participant, and the metadata was provided uncurated.

TCRbeta CDR3 regions were amplified from genomic DNA using the immunoSEQ Assay, a bias-controlled multiplex PCR. Under the source paper's analysis protocol: The number of nucleated cells in each sample was estimated by amplification of reference gene primers within the assay. Sequence reads were collapsed and filtered to measure the absolute abundance of every unique TCRbeta CDR3 rearrangement. For each sample, productive Simpson clonality was calculated as the square root of Simpson's diversity index across productive rearrangements. TCRdb re-hosts the immuneACCESS table, in-frame sequences only. Its copies lack some clones; in the studies checked, an unresolved V gene accounts for under half of them, and the cause for the rest is not known. V and J calls and clone size come straight from that table; D and trimming were deduced from the DNA. Here the sample has about 35,000 clones; about 83% occur a single time. The ten largest clones add up to approximately 3.6% of the sample.

Whole blood was collected in K2EDTA tubes by collaborating institutions according to the institutions' own protocols. For TCRbeta analysis, collaborators shipped samples in one of three forms: frozen whole blood, isolated PBMCs, or DNA extracted from either of those sample types. A distance of 11 bases separates the germline ends of V and J, which lose 6 bases and 4 bases respectively. Reading the germline V gene (reference sequence) gives CDR1 LNHDA and CDR2 SQIVND. The CDR3 measures 13 amino acids from cysteine to phenylalanine. The CDR3 DNA has 39 bases and is translated from base 1. Sequencing was carried out using peripheral blood. The chain links TRBV19 with TRBJ2-3, with TRBD2 as a weak D call on 5 bases. This clonotype was obtained from a man aged 45-60 years with acute or convalescent COVID-19. The sequenced DNA: TGTGCCAGTAGGGTGGCGGGCTCAGATACGCAGTATTTT. This encodes CASRVAGSDTQYF.